These T cell receptor beta chains were read from a single sample in a study of blood T cell repertoires in COVID-19. Clones were read by immunoSEQ multiplex PCR, and TCRdb kept only the in-frame ones, dropping some. The table includes 210,000 or so clones, roughly 73% detected once. Specimen: peripheral blood. The receptor set was obtained from a woman of 80 years or more with active or convalescent COVID-19. Each CDR3 is given with its conserved first and last residue. D genes are given only for firm matches.

J gene	V gene	D gene	CDR3 protein	CDR3 DNA
TRBJ1-6	TRBV2	NA	CASSVTGLDSPLHF	TGTGCCAGCAGTGTCACAGGGTTAGATTCACCCCTCCACTTT
TRBJ1-1	TRBV7-9	NA	CASSFKTVNTEAFF	TGTGCCAGCAGCTTCAAGACAGTGAACACTGAAGCTTTCTTT
TRBJ2-7	TRBV10-3	TRBD2	CAISESNLAGKYEQYF	TGTGCCATCAGTGAGTCTAATCTAGCGGGGAAGTACGAGCAGTACTTC
TRBJ1-5	TRBV28	TRBD1	CASSLRDRGHGQPQHF	TGTGCCAGCAGTCTCAGGGACAGGGGGCATGGTCAGCCCCAGCATTTT
TRBJ2-1	TRBV4-1	TRBD2	CASSQMTSGVYNEQFF	TGCGCCAGCAGCCAAATGACTAGCGGGGTCTACAATGAGCAGTTCTTC
TRBJ2-7	TRBV7-2	NA	CASSLVGSAYEQYF	TGTGCCAGCAGCTTAGTAGGGAGCGCCTACGAGCAGTACTTC
TRBJ2-3	TRBV7-8	TRBD2	CASSRTSGGANTQYF	TGTGCCAGCAGCCGGACTAGCGGGGGGGCGAATACGCAGTATTTT
TRBJ1-2	TRBV28	NA	CASRRIEYGYTF	TGTGCCAGCAGGCGTATCGAATATGGCTACACCTTC
TRBJ2-1	TRBV25-1	TRBD2	CASSKLAGEYNEQFF	TGTGCCAGCTCTAAACTAGCGGGAGAGTACAATGAGCAGTTCTTC
TRBJ1-1	TRBV15	TRBD1	CATSRDRVQNTEAFF	TGTGCCACCAGCAGGGACAGGGTCCAGAACACTGAAGCTTTCTTT
TRBJ1-1	TRBV28	NA	CASSRSRRQGPMNTEAFF	TGTGCCAGCAGTCGATCCCGGCGGCAGGGGCCCATGAACACTGAAGCTTTCTTT
TRBJ1-6	TRBV6-6	NA	CASSYRVNSPLHF	TGTGCCAGCAGTTACAGAGTAAACTCACCCCTCCACTTT
TRBJ2-6	TRBV24-1	TRBD1	CATSAESSGQGFYSGANVLTF	TGTGCCACCAGTGCCGAATCTTCGGGACAGGGGTTCTACTCTGGGGCCAACGTCCTGACTTTC
TRBJ2-3	TRBV2	TRBD1	CASRANRGTDTQYF	TGTGCCAGCAGAGCTAACAGGGGAACAGATACGCAGTATTTT